This entry lists 9 T cell receptor beta chains sequenced from one sample in a study of identical twins. TCRdb re-called the 5' RACE reads through MiXCR, storing one row per CDR3 protein. The repertoire holds about 220,000 distinct CDR3 sequences, 7.5% seen once, with under 7% in the top ten. These data were also reused for a study on yellow fever vaccine responses in identical twins.

The specimen sequenced was CD8+ T cells sorted from blood. The receptors were gathered from a woman under 30 in good health.

The chain carries TRBV12-3 or TRBV12-4 and TRBJ2-2; D is possibly TRBD1 (7 bases). The V and J ends lost 6 bases and 7 bases respectively, with 15 bases between them. The CDR3 is 14 residues long. The CDR3 reads CASSLQGGDGELFF. Written as DNA, the CDR3 is TGTGCCAGCAGCCTCCAGGGGGGTGACGGGGAGCTGTTTTTT.

This clonotype was recorded a few times. The V gene is TRBV20-1, the J gene TRBJ2-4, with TRBD2 matching over 10 bases. The CDR3 runs to 15 residues. Germline V gene lookup returns CDR1 DFQATT and CDR2 SNEGSKA (reference sequence). Germline trimming cut 6 bases from V and 0 bases from J; bases unmatched to any gene: 5. CDR3 residues: CSAKRGGQAKNIQYF. For the CDR3, the DNA is TGCAGTGCAAAGCGGGGGGGCCAAGCCAAAAACATTCAGTACTTC.

This clonotype was recorded many times. The chain joins TRBV3-1 to TRBJ2-5, with 10 positions matching TRBD1. The trim removed 0 bases at V and 2 bases at J, leaving 3 bases unmatched. CDR1 is LGHDT, CDR2 YNNKEL, per germline (reference sequence). There are 16 residues in the CDR3. The CDR3 protein is CASSQDPDRGQETQYF. In DNA, the CDR3 is TGTGCCAGCAGCCAAGACCCGGACAGGGGGCAAGAGACCCAGTACTTC.

This clonotype was seen ten or more times. The rearrangement links TRBV11-2 to TRBJ2-7, with 7 bases identical to TRBD2. The CDR3 is 15 residues long. J lost 3 bases, V lost 0 bases, and 5 bases had no gene match. The germline V gene has CDR1 SGHAT and CDR2 FQNNGV. CDR3 loop: CASSLETGGYYEQYV. For the CDR3, the DNA is TGTGCCAGCAGCTTAGAAACGGGGGGATACTACGAGCAGTACGTC.

This clonotype was detected a few times. This chain connects TRBV20-1 to TRBJ2-7; D remains unclear. The CDR3 sequence is 15 residues long. Germline lookup yields CDR1 DFQATT and CDR2 SNEGSKA (reference sequence). Deletions cut 0 bases from V and 3 bases from J, with 15 bases between. This CDR3 is CSARDRFSDDYEQYF. The CDR3 nucleotides are TGCAGTGCTAGAGATCGTTTTTCTGACGACTACGAGCAGTACTTC.

This chain connects TRBV2 to TRBJ2-7, with D possibly being TRBD2 (6 bases). The length of the CDR3 is 12 residues. V gave up 8 bases and J gave up 0 bases, with 8 bases separating them. Germline lookup yields CDR1 SNHLY and CDR2 FYNNEI. The CDR3 DNA reads as TGTGCCAGCGGAGGGTTCTCCTACGAGCAGTACTTC. Its translation: CASGGFSYEQYF.

The gene calls are TRBV20-1 and TRBJ2-7, with TRBD1 identical over 7 bases. Germline CDR1 is DFQATT and CDR2 is SNEGSKA (reference sequence). V lost 3 bases and J lost 5; bases outside the gene matches: 13. This CDR3 region has 15 residues. CDR3 amino acids: CSASLGQMLGNEQYV. In DNA, the CDR3 is TGCAGTGCTAGCTTGGGACAGATGTTGGGTAACGAGCAGTACGTC.

The chain recombines TRBV24-1 with TRBJ2-5; D may correspond to TRBD1 or TRBD2 (5 bases each). CDR1 KGHDR and CDR2 SFDVKD come from the germline V gene. The CDR3 has 13 amino acids. The germline V and J ends were trimmed by 9 bases and 4 bases, with 14 bases remaining between them. CDR3 sequence: CATAGAMGETQYF. CDR3 nucleotide sequence: TGTGCCACCGCCGGGGCCATGGGAGAGACCCAGTACTTC.

This clonotype was seen a few times. The chain joins TRBV13 to TRBJ2-1; 9 bases agree with TRBD2. CDR1 PRHDT and CDR2 FYEKMQ come from the germline V gene (reference sequence). The V gene end was trimmed by 0 bases and the J gene end by 3 bases; junction bases not matched to a gene: 3. The CDR3 spans 16 residues. In DNA form, the CDR3 reads TGTGCCAGCAGCTTAGGTACTAGCGGGCTCTACAATGAGCAGTTCTTC. Its translation: CASSLGTSGLYNEQFF.